This T cell receptor beta chain was profiled in a study of T cell responses to AZD1222 COVID-19 vaccine. Study outcomes and limitations: The study identified only five to seven AZD1222 recipients as seropositive at baseline. Across the whole spike, CD4 TCRs peaked at regions 160-218 and 743-854. Rises in breadth and depth of Spike-specific TCRs came after two AZD1222 doses. Within unmutated variant regions lay the reported targets of nearly half of spike-specific TCRs.

Germline V gives CDR1 SGHNT, CDR2 YYREEE (reference sequence). V was cut by 4 bases and J by 3 bases, with 17 bases left in between. The CDR3 loop spans 15 amino acids. The data were produced by immunoSEQ multiplex PCR, yet TCRdb's version contains in-frame clones alone and is incomplete. The table includes under 150,000 clones, 88% detected once. This clone was observed a single time. What it binds is not known. This rearrangement joins TRBV5-4 to TRBJ2-7, with D maybe TRBD1 (5 bases). The sequence derives from an adult in good health. Sample: peripheral blood, taken on day 0 of MenACWY control vaccination. The CDR3 nucleotides are TGTGCCAGCAGCGAGCCAGGGAAGATGGGCTACGAGCAGTACTTC. This encodes CASSEPGKMGYEQYF. Combining the CDR3 with reference TRBV5-4 and TRBJ2-7 gives the whole variable domain ETGVTQSPTHLIKTRGQQVTLRCSSQSGHNTVSWYQQALGQGPQFIFQYYREEENGRGNFPPRFSGLQFPNYSSELNVNALELDDSALYLCASSEPGKMGYEQYFGPGTRLTVT.